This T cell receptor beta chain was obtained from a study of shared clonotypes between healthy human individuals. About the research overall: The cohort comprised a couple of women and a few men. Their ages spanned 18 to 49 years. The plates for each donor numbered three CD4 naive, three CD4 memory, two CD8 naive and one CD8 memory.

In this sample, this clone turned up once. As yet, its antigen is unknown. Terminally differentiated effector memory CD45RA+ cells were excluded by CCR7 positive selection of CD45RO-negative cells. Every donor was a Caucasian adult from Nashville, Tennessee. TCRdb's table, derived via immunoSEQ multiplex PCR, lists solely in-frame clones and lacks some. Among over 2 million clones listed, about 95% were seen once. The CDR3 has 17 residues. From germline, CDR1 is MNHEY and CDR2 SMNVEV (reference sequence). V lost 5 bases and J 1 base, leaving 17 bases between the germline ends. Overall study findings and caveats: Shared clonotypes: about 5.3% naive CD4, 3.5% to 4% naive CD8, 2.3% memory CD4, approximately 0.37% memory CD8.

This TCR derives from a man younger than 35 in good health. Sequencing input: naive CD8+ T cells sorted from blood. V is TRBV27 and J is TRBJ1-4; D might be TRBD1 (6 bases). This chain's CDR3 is CASSPHLQGGTNEKLFF. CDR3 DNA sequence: TGTGCCAGCAGTCCTCATCTTCAAGGGGGAACTAATGAAAAACTGTTTTTT.